This TCR beta chain appears in the sequencing data of a study of cytomegalovirus exposure and HLA in healthy donors. Regarding donors, all were healthy bone marrow donors. Study-level results: The authors later found most CMV-associated TCR beta chains appeared HLA-restricted. In an earlier analysis, about 87% or about 30%: the productive usage of most TCR beta V segments.

In the PCR, 60 Vbeta and 13 Jbeta primers were used. The repertoire was sequenced with immunoSEQ multiplex PCR; TCRdb's copy has only in-frame clones and lacks some. The sample contains 100,000 or so clones, 79% of which appear only once. As concerns this clone: Its antigen is undetermined.

The length of the CDR3 is 16 residues. The V gene's germline CDR1 is SGHAT and CDR2 FQNNGV. Trimming cost V 5 bases and J 5 bases, with 19 bases left between them. This sequence was found in a woman in her forties in good health and CMV-seronegative. The sequenced material came from PBMCs. The chain recombines TRBV11-2 with TRBJ2-1, with D perhaps matching TRBD2 (6 bases). The CDR3 here is CASSTRGASDNNEQFF. The DNA of the CDR3 is TGTGCCAGCAGCACCCGGGGTGCTAGCGATAACAATGAGCAGTTCTTC.